This TCR beta chain was sequenced during a study of CD8 T cells in ankylosing spondylitis. TCRdb fed the 5' RACE reads into MiXCR, producing one record per CDR3 protein. The sample has 80,000 to 90,000 distinct CDR3 sequences, around 30% seen once. Germline V gene data show CDR1 as SEHNR and CDR2 as FQNEAQ (reference sequence). V was shortened by 0 bases and J by 3 bases, with 9 bases between the two germline ends. This CDR3 has 15 amino acids. This clonotype has more than one count but fewer than ten. This clonotype originated in a male donor with ankylosing spondylitis or in good health (not recorded which). The V gene is TRBV7-9, the J gene TRBJ2-1, with D perhaps matching TRBD2 (5 bases). Sample: blood, either unsorted or a sorted T cell fraction (not recorded which). DNA for the CDR3: TGTGCCAGCAGCTTAGCGGAAGGAGGCTACAATGAGCAGTTCTTC. As protein: CASSLAEGGYNEQFF.